This T cell receptor beta chain was retrieved from a study of Graves' ophthalmopathy and Graves' hyperthyroidism. The V segment lost 6 bases and the J segment 7 bases; nucleotides outside the gene matches: 9. The germline gives CDR1 SNHLY, CDR2 FYNNEI. This CDR3 comprises 14 residues. RNA transcripts yielded amplified TCR beta CDR3 regions. HTBI-primed RT-PCR formed the first round, and a multiplex PCR formed the second. TCRdb called the multiplex PCR reads again in MiXCR, with one record for every CDR3 protein. The profile shows under 400,000 distinct CDR3 sequences, about 17% of them singletons. This clonotype came up many times.

Sequences were obtained from peripheral blood. The chain employs TRBV2 and TRBJ1-2; 9 positions agree with TRBD1. This TCR was sampled from an adult man with Graves' ophthalmopathy. The CDR3 is CASRFTGTGTGYTF. The CDR3 DNA reads TGTGCCAGCAGATTTACCGGGACAGGGACTGGCTACACCTTC.